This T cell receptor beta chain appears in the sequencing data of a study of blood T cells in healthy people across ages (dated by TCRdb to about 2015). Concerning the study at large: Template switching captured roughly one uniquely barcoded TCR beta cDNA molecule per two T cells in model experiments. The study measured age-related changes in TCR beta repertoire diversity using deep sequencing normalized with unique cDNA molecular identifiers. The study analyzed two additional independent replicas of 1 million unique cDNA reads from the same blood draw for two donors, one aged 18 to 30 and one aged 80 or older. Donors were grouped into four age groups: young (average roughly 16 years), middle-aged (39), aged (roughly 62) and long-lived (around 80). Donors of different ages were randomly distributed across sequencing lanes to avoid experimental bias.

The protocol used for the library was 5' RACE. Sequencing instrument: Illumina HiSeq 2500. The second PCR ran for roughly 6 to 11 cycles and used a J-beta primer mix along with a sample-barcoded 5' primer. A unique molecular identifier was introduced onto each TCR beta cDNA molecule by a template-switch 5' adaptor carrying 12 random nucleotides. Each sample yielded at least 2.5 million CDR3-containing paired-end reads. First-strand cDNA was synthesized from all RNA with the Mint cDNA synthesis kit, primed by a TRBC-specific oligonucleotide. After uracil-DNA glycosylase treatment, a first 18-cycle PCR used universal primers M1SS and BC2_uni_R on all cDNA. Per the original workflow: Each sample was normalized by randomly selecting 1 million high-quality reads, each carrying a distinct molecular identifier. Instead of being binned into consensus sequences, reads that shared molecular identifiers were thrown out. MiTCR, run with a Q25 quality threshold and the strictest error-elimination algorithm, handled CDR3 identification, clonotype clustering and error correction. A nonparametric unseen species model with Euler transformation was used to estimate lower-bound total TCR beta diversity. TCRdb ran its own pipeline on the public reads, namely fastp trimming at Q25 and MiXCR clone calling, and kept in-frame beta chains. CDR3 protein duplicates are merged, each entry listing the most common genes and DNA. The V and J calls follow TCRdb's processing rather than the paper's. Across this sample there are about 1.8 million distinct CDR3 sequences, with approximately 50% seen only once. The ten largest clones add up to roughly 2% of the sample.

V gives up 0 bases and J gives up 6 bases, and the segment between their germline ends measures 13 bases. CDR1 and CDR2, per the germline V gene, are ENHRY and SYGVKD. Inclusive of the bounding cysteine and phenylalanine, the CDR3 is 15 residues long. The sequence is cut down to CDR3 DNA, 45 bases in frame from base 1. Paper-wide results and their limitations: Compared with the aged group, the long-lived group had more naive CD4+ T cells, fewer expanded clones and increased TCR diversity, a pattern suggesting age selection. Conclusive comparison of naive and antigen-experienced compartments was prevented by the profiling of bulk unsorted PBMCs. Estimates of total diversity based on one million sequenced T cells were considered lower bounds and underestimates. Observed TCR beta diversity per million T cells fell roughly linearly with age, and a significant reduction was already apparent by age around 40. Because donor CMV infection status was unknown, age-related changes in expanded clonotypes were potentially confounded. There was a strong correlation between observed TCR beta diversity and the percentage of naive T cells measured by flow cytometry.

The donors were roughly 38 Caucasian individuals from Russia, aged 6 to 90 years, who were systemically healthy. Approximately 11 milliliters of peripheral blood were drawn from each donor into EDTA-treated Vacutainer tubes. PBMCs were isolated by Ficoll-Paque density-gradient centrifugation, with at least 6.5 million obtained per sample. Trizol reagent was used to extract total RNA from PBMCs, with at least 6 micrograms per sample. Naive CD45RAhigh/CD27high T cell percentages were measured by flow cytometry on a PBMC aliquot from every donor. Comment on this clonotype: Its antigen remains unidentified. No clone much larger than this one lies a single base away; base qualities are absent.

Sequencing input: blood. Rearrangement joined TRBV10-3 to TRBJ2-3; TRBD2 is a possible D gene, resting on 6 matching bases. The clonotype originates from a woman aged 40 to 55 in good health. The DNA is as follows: TGTGCCATCAGTGAGTCCCCCGGGACTTCCGATACGCAGTATTTT. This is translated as CAISESPGTSDTQYF.